The 32 T cell receptor beta chains given below trace back to one sample, sequenced in a study of blood T cell repertoires in COVID-19. TCRdb's table, derived via immunoSEQ multiplex PCR, lists solely in-frame clones and lacks some. Found here are about 300,000 clones, over 85% of them singletons; the top ten hold approximately 2%. Sequenced input: peripheral blood. Receptors originate from a woman younger than 45 with COVID-19, enrolled during active disease.

The rearrangement uses TRBV2 and TRBJ1-3; D call uncertain. Deletions cut 8 bases from V and 3 bases from J, with 8 bases between. The CDR3 runs to 12 residues. Germline assignment: CDR1 SNHLY and CDR2 FYNNEI. This CDR3 is CASSRNGNTIYF. DNA for the CDR3: TGTGCCAGCTCCCGTAATGGAAACACCATATATTTT.

The V and J genes are TRBV28 and TRBJ2-2, with TRBD1 matching 7 bases. With 4 bases clipped from V and 4 bases from J, the junction kept 3 bases outside the gene matches. The CDR3 runs 14 residues. Germline V gene sequence: CDR1 MDHEN, CDR2 SYDVKM. The CDR3 DNA sequence: TGTGCCAGCAGTTCCGGGACAGCCACCGGGGAGCTGTTTTTT. Residues: CASSSGTATGELFF.

The V gene is TRBV19, the J gene TRBJ1-1; 7 nucleotides match TRBD1. V trimming: 5 bases; J trimming: 1 base; junction bases outside the gene matches: 4. Germline V gene data show CDR1 as LNHDA and CDR2 as SQIVND (reference sequence). This CDR3 region has 14 residues. CDR3 coding DNA: TGTGCCAGTAGTCGACAGGGAGGGAACACTGAAGCTTTCTTT. It yields the protein CASSRQGGNTEAFF.

This clone has more than one count but fewer than ten. The chain employs TRBV11-3 and TRBJ2-7; the match to TRBD1 covers 7 bases. The CDR3 covers 14 residues. Trimming removed 5 bases from V and 3 bases from J; junction bases left unmatched: 7. Germline assignment: CDR1 SGHNT and CDR2 YENEEA. The DNA for the CDR3 is TGTGCCAGCAGCGTAAGACAGGGTAACTACGAGCAGTACTTC. As protein: CASSVRQGNYEQYF.

The chain joins TRBV11-3 to TRBJ1-3; possible D gene TRBD1, 5 bases. Trimming removed 5 bases at V and 0 bases at J, with 14 bases between. CDR3 size: 16 residues. Germline V gene lookup returns CDR1 SGHNT and CDR2 YENEEA. This CDR3 reads CASSLRGHISGNTIYF. DNA for the CDR3: TGTGCCAGCAGCCTCAGAGGACACATCTCTGGAAACACCATATATTTT.

The V call is TRBV28, the J call TRBJ2-5, with 11 bases fitting TRBD2. Germline-derived CDR1 and CDR2 are MDHEN and SYDVKM. The CDR3 has 15 residues. The V and J ends lost 5 bases and 5 bases, in that order; junction bases with no gene match: 7. CDR3 coding DNA: TGTGCCAGCAGTCTACCGGGACTAGCGGCGGAGACCCAGTACTTC. Encoded protein: CASSLPGLAAETQYF.

This chain connects TRBV6-4 to TRBJ2-3; 11 bases agree with TRBD2. Germline assignment: CDR1 MRHNA and CDR2 SNTAGT. The CDR3 extends over 15 amino acids. Trimming at V came to 4 bases and at J to 2 bases, leaving 2 bases not matched to a gene. CDR3 coding DNA: TGTGCCAGCAGTGTGACTAGCGGGGACACAGATACGCAGTATTTT. Translation: CASSVTSGDTDTQYF.

This chain connects TRBV7-6 to TRBJ2-3; D might be TRBD1 (5 bases). The CDR3 is 13 amino acids. CDR1 SGHVS and CDR2 FNYEAQ come from the germline V gene. The V gene lost 8 bases and the J gene lost 5 bases, with 14 bases spanning the gap. As DNA, the CDR3 is TGTGCCAGCGCCCAGGGTTCACAAGATACGCAGTATTTT. Translating gives CASAQGSQDTQYF. The full variable domain, with the rest looked up from reference TRBV7-6 and TRBJ2-3, is GAGVSQSPRYKVTKRGQDVALRCDPISGHVSLYWYRQALGQGPEFLTYFNYEAQQDKSGLPNDRFSAERPEGSISTLTIQRTEQRDSAMYRCASAQGSQDTQYFGPGTRLTVL.

This chain uses TRBV7-9 with TRBJ2-3, with 7 bases aligning to TRBD2. V shed 1 base and J 7 bases; nucleotides not matched to a gene: 8. Germline CDR1 SEHNR, CDR2 FQNEAQ (reference sequence). This CDR3 contains 15 residues. CDR3 in amino acids: CASSLETSQGNTQYF. The CDR3 DNA reads as TGTGCCAGCAGCTTAGAGACTAGCCAAGGCAATACGCAGTATTTT. The variable domain in full, with the rest retrieved from reference TRBV7-9 and TRBJ2-3, is DTGVSQNPRHKITKRGQNVTFRCDPISEHNRLYWYRQTLGQGPEFLTYFQNEAQLEKSRLLSDRFSAERPKGSFSTLEIQRTEQGDSAMYLCASSLETSQGNTQYFGPGTRLTVL.

J is TRBJ1-2 and V is TRBV6-5, with D perhaps matching TRBD1 (5 bases). The CDR3 is 16 residues long. V gave up 0 bases and J gave up 0 bases, with 11 bases separating them. Germline V gene data show CDR1 as MNHEY and CDR2 as SVGAGI. The CDR3: CASSYSTASSNYGYTF. CDR3 coding DNA: TGTGCCAGCAGTTACTCGACAGCCTCCTCTAACTATGGCTACACCTTC.

The V gene is TRBV23-1, the J gene TRBJ1-6; TRBD1 is a possible D gene (6 bases). TRBV23-1 is annotated as an ORF whose role is uncertain. CDR3 length: 17 residues. V was shortened by 2 bases and J by 0 bases, with 11 bases between the two germline ends. The CDR3 loop is CASSQVTGRSYNSPLHF. CDR3 DNA: TGCGCCAGCAGTCAAGTGACAGGTCGCTCCTATAATTCACCCCTCCACTTT.

The chain uses TRBV7-9 and TRBJ2-3, with 10 bases identical to TRBD2. CDR1 SEHNR and CDR2 FQNEAQ come from the germline V gene (reference sequence). The CDR3 is 15 residues long. V was clipped by 6 bases and J by 0 bases; unmatched bases: 3. CDR3 bases: TGTGCCAGCAGGGTTAGCGGGGGGAGCACAGATACGCAGTATTTT. Its translation is CASRVSGGSTDTQYF.

The chain joins TRBV6-2 or TRBV6-3 to TRBJ2-3, with D perhaps TRBD2 (7 bases). The germline gives CDR1 MNHEY, CDR2 SVGEGT. The CDR3 loop spans 16 amino acids. V shed 6 bases and J shed 5 bases, with 21 bases lying between them. CDR3 DNA sequence: TGTGCCAGCAGCCACTCTTGGGGGGGGGCCGTAGATACGCAGTATTTT. This gives the protein CASSHSWGGAVDTQYF.

This rearrangement joins TRBV28 to TRBJ2-3; 16 bases are a match to TRBD2. The germline V gene has CDR1 MDHEN and CDR2 SYDVKM. With V trimmed by 1 base and J by 2 bases, 9 bases remained unmatched. The CDR3 runs to 20 residues. CDR3 coding DNA: TGTGCCAGCAGTTTATCTCCGGGACTAGCGGGGGGGCTCCTCACAGATACGCAGTATTTT. The encoded protein is CASSLSPGLAGGLLTDTQYF.

V usage is TRBV5-4 and J usage is TRBJ2-7; the match to TRBD1 covers 9 bases. From germline, CDR1 is SGHNT and CDR2 YYREEE (reference sequence). CDR3 length equals 14 residues. With 3 bases clipped from V and 2 bases from J, the junction kept 3 bases outside the gene matches. The CDR3, as DNA: TGTGCCAGCAGCTATGGGACAGGGACCTACGAGCAGTACTTC. As protein: CASSYGTGTYEQYF.

The chain uses TRBV6-5 and TRBJ1-6; TRBD1 agrees at 8 bases. V was pared by 8 bases and J by 7 bases, with 7 bases of the junction left unmatched. The CDR3 loop spans 14 amino acids. Per germline, CDR1 MNHEY and CDR2 SVGAGI. CDR3 in DNA: TGTGCCAGCTACCCGACAGGGGTAAATTCACCCCTCCACTTT. It translates to CASYPTGVNSPLHF.

The chain is built from TRBV4-2 and TRBJ1-5; TRBD1 might be the D (6 bases). The CDR3 runs 16 residues. Germline CDR1 is LGHNA and CDR2 is YNFKEQ. The V and J ends lost 0 bases and 0 bases respectively, with 9 bases between them. CDR3 nucleotides: TGTGCCAGCAGCCAAGACAGGGGTCATAGCAATCAGCCCCAGCATTTT. Its protein product is CASSQDRGHSNQPQHF.

The J gene is TRBJ1-1, the V gene TRBV19; the match to TRBD1 covers 8 bases. The CDR3 totals 15 residues. The germline V gene encodes CDR1 LNHDA and CDR2 SQIVND (reference sequence). V dropped 7 bases and J dropped 13; count of bases not matched to a gene: 20. In DNA form, the CDR3 reads TGTGCCAGTACCATTCCTAGGACAGGGACACTGAAGCTTTTCTTT. Its translation: CASTIPRTGTLKLFF.

The V gene is TRBV5-1, the J gene TRBJ2-5; 9 bases line up with TRBD2. This CDR3 is built from 18 residues. The V and J ends lost 0 bases and 2 bases, in that order; junction bases with no gene match: 11. Germline CDR1 and CDR2: SGHRS and YFSETQ. CDR3 region: CASSLGSWAGGPQETQYF. The CDR3 DNA sequence: TGCGCCAGCAGCTTGGGAAGTTGGGCGGGGGGGCCACAAGAGACCCAGTACTTC.

This chain uses TRBV6-4 with TRBJ2-3, with a weak D call TRBD1 (6 bases). Trimming cost V 6 bases and J 4 bases, with 11 bases left between them. Per the germline V gene, CDR1 is MRHNA and CDR2 is SNTAGT. CDR3 length equals 13 residues. The CDR3 loop is CASSLEGADTQYF. CDR3 nucleotides: TGTGCCAGCAGCCTCGAGGGGGCAGATACGCAGTATTTT.

V and J are TRBV11-2 and TRBJ2-5, with 11 nucleotides matching TRBD2. This CDR3 has 14 amino acids. The J segment lost 7 bases and the V segment lost 5 bases, leaving 6 bases of the junction unmatched. Germline V gene data show CDR1 as SGHAT and CDR2 as FQNNGV. The CDR3 DNA sequence: TGTGCCAGCAGCACGGGACTAGCGGCCTCGACCCAGTACTTC. Protein product: CASSTGLAASTQYF.

The chain is built from TRBV27 and TRBJ1-1; D remains unclear. Germline V gene lookup returns CDR1 MNHEY and CDR2 SMNVEV (reference sequence). The CDR3 has 13 residues. The V end lost 6 bases, the J end lost 0 bases, and 8 bases lay between the germline ends. CDR3 DNA: TGTGCCAGCAGGGTTGCAGTGAACACTGAAGCTTTCTTT. It encodes CASRVAVNTEAFF.

The chain is built from TRBV2 and TRBJ2-7, with 11 bases that match TRBD1. Germline trimming cut 7 bases from V and 4 bases from J; bases unmatched to any gene: 3. From germline, CDR1 is SNHLY and CDR2 FYNNEI. The CDR3 loop spans 13 amino acids. The CDR3 sequence is CASNGQGAYEQYF. Here the CDR3 DNA reads TGTGCCAGCAATGGACAGGGGGCTTACGAGCAGTACTTC.

This chain uses TRBV2 with TRBJ1-1; D uncertain. The length of the CDR3 is 13 residues. Deletions cut 6 bases from V and 5 bases from J, with 13 bases between. Germline CDR1 reads SNHLY; CDR2 reads FYNNEI. CDR3 in amino acids: CASSKELLTEAFF. The CDR3 bases are TGTGCCAGCAGCAAAGAACTATTGACTGAAGCTTTCTTT.

The V and J genes are TRBV2 and TRBJ2-5, with D perhaps matching TRBD1 (5 bases). CDR1 is SNHLY and CDR2 is FYNNEI in the germline V gene. V was clipped by 2 bases and J by 7 bases, with 14 bases between them. The CDR3 has 14 amino acids. The CDR3 bases are TGTGCCAGCAGTGAATGGCCTGCAAGGGGGACCCAGTACTTC. Protein product: CASSEWPARGTQYF.

The rearrangement links TRBV4-1 to TRBJ1-1, with a possible D match to TRBD1 (5 bases). The CDR3 is 14 amino acids. The V gene lost 5 bases and the J gene lost 9 bases, with 19 bases spanning the gap. Germline lookup yields CDR1 MGHRA and CDR2 YSYEKL. For the CDR3, the DNA is TGCGCCAGCAGCGGTACAGGAAACGTTCTCCAAGCTTTCTTT. This translates into CASSGTGNVLQAFF.

The chain combines TRBV5-1 with TRBJ2-6, with 7 bases matching TRBD1. The CDR3 sequence is 15 residues long. V was pared by 4 bases and J by 1 base, with 2 bases of the junction left unmatched. Per germline, CDR1 SGHRS and CDR2 YFSETQ. CDR3 sequence (DNA): TGCGCCAGCAGCGAGGGGGCTTCTGGGGCCAACGTCCTGACTTTC. Translating it yields CASSEGASGANVLTF.

The rearrangement links TRBV24-1 to TRBJ1-5, with TRBD1 as a possible D gene (6 bases). CDR1 is KGHDR and CDR2 is SFDVKD in the germline V gene. Trimming removed 3 bases at V and 8 bases at J, with 16 bases between. The CDR3 has 15 residues. The CDR3 nucleotides are TGTGCCACCAGTGATGGGAAAACAGGGTTGGAGCCCCAGCATTTT. As protein: CATSDGKTGLEPQHF.

A single count supports this clone. J is TRBJ1-4 and V is TRBV5-1; D call uncertain. Germline assignment: CDR1 SGHRS and CDR2 YFSETQ. This CDR3 spans 13 amino acids. V shed 2 bases and J shed 8 bases, with 10 bases lying between them. The CDR3 protein is CASSLVAREKLFF. CDR3 sequence (DNA): TGCGCCAGCAGCTTAGTTGCGAGGGAAAAACTGTTTTTT.

The genes are TRBV27 and TRBJ2-5; 11 bases fit TRBD1. There are 15 residues in the CDR3. Germline CDR1 is MNHEY and CDR2 is SMNVEV (reference sequence). With V trimmed by 5 bases and J by 2 bases, 4 bases remained unmatched. CDR3 sequence: CASSIGQGAQETQYF. In nucleotides, the CDR3 is TGTGCCAGCAGTATAGGACAGGGGGCTCAAGAGACCCAGTACTTC.

The table lists this clone with a count of one. The chain is built from TRBV20-1 and TRBJ2-1; D remains unclear. CDR1 and CDR2 from the germline V gene are DFQATT and SNEGSKA (reference sequence). This CDR3 region has 10 residues. V lost 3 bases, J lost 8 bases, and 5 bases lay in between. The CDR3 reads CSARGDEQFF. In DNA form, the CDR3 reads TGCAGTGCTAGGGGCGATGAGCAGTTCTTC.

This sequence joins TRBV5-4 and TRBJ1-1; 7 nucleotides match TRBD1. Looked up from germline, CDR1 is SGHNT and CDR2 is YYREEE (reference sequence). The CDR3 runs 15 residues. J was trimmed by 4 bases and V by 0 bases; bases with no gene match: 6. CDR3 coding DNA: TGTGCCAGCAGCTTGGAGGGGGCTAGGGCCACTGAAGCTTTCTTT. Protein product: CASSLEGARATEAFF.